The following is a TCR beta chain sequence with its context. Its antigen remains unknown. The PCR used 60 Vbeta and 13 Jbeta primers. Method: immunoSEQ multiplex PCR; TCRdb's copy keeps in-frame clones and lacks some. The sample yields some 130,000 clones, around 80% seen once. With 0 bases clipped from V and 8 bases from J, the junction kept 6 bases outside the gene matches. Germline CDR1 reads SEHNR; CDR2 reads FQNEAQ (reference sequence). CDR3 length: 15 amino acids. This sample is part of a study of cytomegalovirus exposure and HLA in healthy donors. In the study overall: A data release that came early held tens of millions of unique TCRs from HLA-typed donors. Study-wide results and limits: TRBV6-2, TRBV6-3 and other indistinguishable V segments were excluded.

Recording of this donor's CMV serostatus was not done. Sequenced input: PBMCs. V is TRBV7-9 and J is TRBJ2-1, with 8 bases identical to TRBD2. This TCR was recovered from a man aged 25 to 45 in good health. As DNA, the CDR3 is TGTGCCAGCAGCTTAGCTAGCGGGATGGTAGATGAGCAGTTCTTC. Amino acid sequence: CASSLASGMVDEQFF.